This T cell receptor (beta chain) was profiled in a study of blood T cell repertoires in COVID-19. Study background: Whether acute or convalescent, the COVID-19 samples came from the United States, Italy and Spain. In each case, the material was cDNA or gDNA derived from T cells, B-cell-depleted T cells, or PBMCs.

Under the authors' procedure: Amplified reference gene primers provided the basis for estimating nucleated cell counts. Some clones are missing from TCRdb's copy, which holds only in-frame ones; the method was immunoSEQ multiplex PCR. V and J calls and clone size come straight from that table; D and trimming were deduced from the DNA. This table holds about 250,000 clones, about 85% found once. This clonotype was sampled from a young man with active or convalescent COVID-19. The material sequenced was peripheral blood.

This chain's CDR3 is CASSYVQRPYEQYF. CDR3 in DNA: TGTGCCAGCAGTTACGTACAGAGACCCTACGAGCAGTACTTC. The J gene is TRBJ2-7, the V gene TRBV6-5, with D uncertain. The CDR3 is 14 residues long. CDR1 is MNHEY, CDR2 SVGAGI, per germline. V dropped 2 bases and J dropped 2 bases, with 10 bases sitting between them.